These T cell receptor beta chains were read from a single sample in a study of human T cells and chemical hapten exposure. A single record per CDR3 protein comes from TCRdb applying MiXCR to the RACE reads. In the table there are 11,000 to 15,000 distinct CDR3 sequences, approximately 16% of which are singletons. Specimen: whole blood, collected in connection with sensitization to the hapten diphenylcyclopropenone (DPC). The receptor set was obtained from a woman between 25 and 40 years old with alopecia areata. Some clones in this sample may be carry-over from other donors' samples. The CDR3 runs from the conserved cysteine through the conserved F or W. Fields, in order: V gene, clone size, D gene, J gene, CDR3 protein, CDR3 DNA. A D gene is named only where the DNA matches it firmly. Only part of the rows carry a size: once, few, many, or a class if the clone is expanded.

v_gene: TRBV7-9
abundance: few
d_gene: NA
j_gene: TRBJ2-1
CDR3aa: CASSPYRGTNNYNEQFF
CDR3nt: TGTGCCAGCAGCCCATACAGAGGGACAAATAACTACAATGAGCAGTTCTTC

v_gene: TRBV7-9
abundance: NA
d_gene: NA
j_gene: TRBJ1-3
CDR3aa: CASSPTKRGNTIYF
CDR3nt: TGTGCCAGCAGCCCGACCAAAAGAGGAAACACCATATATTTT

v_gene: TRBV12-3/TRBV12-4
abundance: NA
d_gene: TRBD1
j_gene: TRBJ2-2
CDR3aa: CASSFGTGYTGELFF
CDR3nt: TGTGCCAGCAGTTTTGGGACAGGGTACACCGGGGAGCTGTTTTTT

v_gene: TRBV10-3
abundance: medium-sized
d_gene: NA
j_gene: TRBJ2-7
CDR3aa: CAISDSSYEQYF
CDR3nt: TGTGCCATCAGTGACAGCTCCTACGAGCAGTACTTC

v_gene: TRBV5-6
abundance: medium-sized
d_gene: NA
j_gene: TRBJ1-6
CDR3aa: CASSFTQDRGTNSPLHF
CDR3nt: TGTGCCAGCAGCTTTACCCAGGATCGGGGAACAAATTCACCCCTCCACTTT

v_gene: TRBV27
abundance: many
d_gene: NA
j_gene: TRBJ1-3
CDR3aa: CASSKGQSSGNTIYF
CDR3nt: TGTGCCAGCAGCAAAGGACAGTCCTCTGGAAACACCATATATTTT

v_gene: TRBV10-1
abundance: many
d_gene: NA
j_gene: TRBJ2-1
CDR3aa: CASSELRVSYNEQFF
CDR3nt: TGCGCCAGCAGTGAGTTGCGAGTCTCCTACAATGAGCAGTTCTTC

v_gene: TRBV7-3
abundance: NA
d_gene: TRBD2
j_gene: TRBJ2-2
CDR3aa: CASSTTSAGELFF
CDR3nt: TGTGCCAGCAGCACGACTAGCGCTGGGGAGCTGTTTTTT

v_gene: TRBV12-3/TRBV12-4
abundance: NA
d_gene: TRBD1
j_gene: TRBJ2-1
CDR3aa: CASARTGGFNEQFF
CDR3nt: TGTGCCAGCGCAAGGACAGGGGGCTTCAATGAGCAGTTCTTC

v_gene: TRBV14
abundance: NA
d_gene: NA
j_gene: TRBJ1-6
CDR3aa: CASSQGVLWSPLHF
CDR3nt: TGTGCCAGCAGCCAGGGGGTCCTTTGGTCACCCCTCCACTTT

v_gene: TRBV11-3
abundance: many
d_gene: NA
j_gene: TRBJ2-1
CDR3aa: CASSSRTTGNEQFF
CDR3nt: TGTGCCAGCAGCTCGAGGACTACGGGGAATGAGCAGTTCTTC

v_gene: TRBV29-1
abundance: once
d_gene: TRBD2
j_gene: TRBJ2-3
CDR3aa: CSAASGITYF
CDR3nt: TGCAGCGCAGCTAGCGGGATCACGTATTTT

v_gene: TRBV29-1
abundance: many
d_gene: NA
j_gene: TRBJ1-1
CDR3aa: CSVGSAGVLTEAFF
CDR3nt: TGCAGCGTTGGATCGGCAGGGGTCCTGACTGAAGCTTTCTTT

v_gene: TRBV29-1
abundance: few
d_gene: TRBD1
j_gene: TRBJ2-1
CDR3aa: CTAGGNEQFF
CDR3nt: TGCACCGCAGGGGGCAATGAGCAGTTCTTC

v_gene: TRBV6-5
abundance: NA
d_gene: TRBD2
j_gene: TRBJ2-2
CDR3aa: CASSYRPTSGRRDTGELFF
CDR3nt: TGTGCCAGCAGTTACCGCCCGACTAGCGGGAGGAGGGACACCGGGGAGCTGTTTTTT

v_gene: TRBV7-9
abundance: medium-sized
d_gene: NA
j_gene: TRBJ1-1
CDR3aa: CASSLDKAVHTEAFF
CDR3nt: TGTGCCAGCAGCTTAGACAAGGCCGTCCACACTGAAGCTTTCTTT

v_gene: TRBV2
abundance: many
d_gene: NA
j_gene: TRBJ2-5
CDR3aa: CASHFDRTETQYF
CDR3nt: TGTGCCAGCCACTTCGACAGGACAGAGACCCAGTACTTC

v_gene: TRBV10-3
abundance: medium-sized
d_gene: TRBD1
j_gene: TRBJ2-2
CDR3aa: CAISVHRGGNTGELFF
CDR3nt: TGTGCCATCAGTGTCCACAGGGGCGGGAACACCGGGGAGCTGTTTTTT

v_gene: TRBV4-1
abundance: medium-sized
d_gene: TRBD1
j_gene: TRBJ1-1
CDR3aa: CASSLNRGRTEAFF
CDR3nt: TGCGCCAGCAGCCTCAACAGGGGGCGTACTGAAGCTTTCTTT

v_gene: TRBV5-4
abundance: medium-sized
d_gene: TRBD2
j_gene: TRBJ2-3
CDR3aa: CASSLGTAGGSTDTQYF
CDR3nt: TGTGCCAGCAGCTTGGGTACAGCGGGAGGATCCACAGATACGCAGTATTTT

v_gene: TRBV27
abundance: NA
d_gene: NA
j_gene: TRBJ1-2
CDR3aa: CASSFGGRNYGYTF
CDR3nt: TGTGCCAGCAGTTTCGGGGGACGAAACTATGGCTACACCTTC

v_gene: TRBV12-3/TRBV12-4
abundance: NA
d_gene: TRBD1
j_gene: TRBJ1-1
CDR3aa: CASSQTGMNTEAFF
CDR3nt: TGTGCCAGCAGTCAGACAGGGATGAACACTGAAGCTTTCTTT